The next 31 T cell receptor beta chains were all read from a single sample in a study of T cells in Graves' hyperthyroidism and ophthalmopathy. From RNA transcripts, TCR beta CDR3 regions were amplified. First-round RT-PCR of the TCR CDR3 relied on the HTBI primer set. TCRdb independently ran MiXCR on the multiplex PCR reads; one entry per CDR3 protein. The sample records approximately 620,000 distinct CDR3 sequences, more than 15% being singletons. Sequencing input: blood. All receptors come from a woman aged 35 to 49 with Graves' ophthalmopathy.

V is TRBV7-9 and J is TRBJ2-4; TRBD2 might be the D (5 bases). Trimming took 5 bases from V and 9 from J, leaving 20 bases between them. In germline, CDR1 is SEHNR, CDR2 FQNEAQ (reference sequence). The CDR3 runs 15 residues. CDR3: CASSKKNTVEGIQYF. The CDR3 coding sequence is TGTGCCAGCAGCAAAAAAAATACTGTAGAGGGCATTCAGTACTTC.

Many counts were recorded for this clonotype. The chain employs TRBV2 and TRBJ2-7; D ambiguous. The CDR3 spans 10 residues. Germline lookup yields CDR1 SNHLY and CDR2 FYNNEI. V lost 4 bases and J 6 bases, leaving 4 bases between the germline ends. In DNA, the CDR3 is TGTGCCAGCAGTGTTAGCGAGCAGTACTTC. This sequence encodes CASSVSEQYF.

This clonotype has just a few counts. The V gene is TRBV10-3, the J gene TRBJ1-2; tentative D call: TRBD1 (5 bases). Germline assignment: CDR1 ENHRY and CDR2 SYGVKD. V shed 11 bases and J shed 7 bases, with 23 bases lying between them. CDR3 length: 14 amino acids. The CDR3 reads CAAGALLQLSGYTF. DNA for the CDR3: TGTGCCGCTGGGGCCTTACTCCAGTTGAGTGGCTACACCTTC.

The chain combines TRBV6-1 with TRBJ2-3; TRBD2 might be the D (6 bases). V shed 6 bases and J shed 3 bases, with 13 bases lying between them. The V gene's germline CDR1 is MNHNS and CDR2 SASEGT. This CDR3 is 14 amino acids long. CDR3 nucleotides: TGTGCCAGCAGGGAAACAGGAGGGACAGATACGCAGTATTTT. Translation gives CASRETGGTDTQYF.

This clonotype was seen at least ten times. The chain carries TRBV4-2 and TRBJ1-1; no clear D. V dropped 2 bases and J dropped 0 bases, with 13 bases sitting between them. CDR1 is LGHNA and CDR2 is YNFKEQ in the germline V gene. The CDR3 sequence is 16 residues long. In DNA form, the CDR3 reads TGTGCCAGCAGCCAACCTTCGTCGGGGATGAACACTGAAGCTTTCTTT. Its protein is CASSQPSSGMNTEAFF.

This clonotype was found many times. The chain joins TRBV3-1 to TRBJ1-2; 7 positions agree with TRBD1. The junction had 6 bases not matched to a gene; V was cut back by 4 bases and J by 7 bases. Germline V gene lookup returns CDR1 LGHDT and CDR2 YNNKEL (reference sequence). The CDR3 totals 13 residues. CDR3 DNA: TGTGCCAGCAGCCCACGACAGGGATCTGGCTACACCTTC. This codes for CASSPRQGSGYTF. The complete variable domain, with remaining parts taken from reference TRBV3-1 and TRBJ1-2, reads DTAVSQTPKYLVTQMGNDKSIKCEQNLGHDTMYWYKQDSKKFLKIMFSYNNKELIINETVPNRFSPKSPDKAHLNLHINSLELGDSAVYFCASSPRQGSGYTFGSGTRLTVV.

This clonotype was seen repeatedly, ten times or more. CDR3 amino acids: CASSLYRNYGYTF. The CDR3 DNA follows: TGTGCCAGCAGCTTGTACCGAAACTATGGCTACACCTTC. The J gene is TRBJ1-2, the V gene TRBV7-2; D remains ambiguous. The germline V gene encodes CDR1 SGHTA and CDR2 FQGNSA. The V end was cut by 3 bases, the J end by 2 bases, with 7 bases between. This CDR3 comprises 13 residues.

This clonotype has just a few counts. The chain joins TRBV6-5 to TRBJ2-1; D is perhaps TRBD2 (5 bases). CDR3 length: 15 amino acids. V was shortened by 0 bases and J by 11 bases, with 17 bases between the two germline ends. Germline-derived CDR1 and CDR2 are MNHEY and SVGAGI. CDR3 sequence (DNA): TGTGCCAGCAGTTACTCGGACGCTGGGAGCTCAAAGCAGTTCTTC. This gives the protein CASSYSDAGSSKQFF.

This clonotype has more than one count but fewer than ten. The chain is built from TRBV7-6 and TRBJ2-7, with 10 bases aligning to TRBD2. V was pared by 4 bases and J by 5 bases, with 8 bases of the junction left unmatched. The CDR3 is 15 residues long. Per germline, CDR1 SGHVS and CDR2 FNYEAQ. The DNA of the CDR3 is TGTGCCAGCAGCTCATTAGCGGGAGGAGGGAACGAGCAGTACTTC. It is translated as CASSSLAGGGNEQYF.

This clonotype was seen a handful of times. V usage is TRBV3-1 and J usage is TRBJ2-3; 8 nucleotides line up with TRBD2. V shed 5 bases, J shed 2 bases, and the junction held 6 bases outside the gene matches. The CDR3 consists of 15 residues. Germline V gene sequence: CDR1 LGHDT, CDR2 YNNKEL (reference sequence). CDR3 DNA sequence: TGTGCCAGCAGCAGACGGGGGGGGCCCACAGATACGCAGTATTTT. This translates into CASSRRGGPTDTQYF.

The table lists this clonotype with a few counts. This chain joins TRBV20-1 and TRBJ1-1, with TRBD1 matching over 7 bases. The CDR3 runs to 16 residues. Trimming removed 6 bases from V and 0 bases from J; junction bases left unmatched: 13. In germline, CDR1 is DFQATT, CDR2 SNEGSKA (reference sequence). The DNA of the CDR3 is TGCAGTGCAAGCGGACGGGACAGCGGGATGAACACTGAAGCTTTCTTT. Its translation is CSASGRDSGMNTEAFF.

The chain is built from TRBV5-8 and TRBJ2-5, with D hard to call. Germline V CDR1 and CDR2: SGHTS, YDEGEE. The length of the CDR3 is 15 residues. V was pared by 5 bases and J by 4 bases, with 18 bases between. The CDR3 sequence is CASSSPGHISETQYF. CDR3 DNA sequence: TGTGCCAGCAGTTCGCCGGGCCATATATCAGAGACCCAGTACTTC.

This clonotype came up many times. The chain links TRBV18 to TRBJ1-1, with D possibly being TRBD1 (5 bases). Germline CDR1 is KGHSH and CDR2 is LQKENI. The ends were cut back, 3 bases at V and 4 bases at J, with 12 bases in the middle. The CDR3 consists of 14 residues. CDR3 nucleotide sequence: TGTGCCAGCTCACCTCTCCGGGACGGCACTGAAGCTTTCTTT. As protein: CASSPLRDGTEAFF.

The rearrangement links TRBV19 to TRBJ1-5, with D maybe TRBD1 (5 bases). V lost 6 bases to trimming and J lost 4 bases, with 19 bases between them. The germline V gene has CDR1 LNHDA and CDR2 SQIVND (reference sequence). The CDR3 is 16 amino acids. The CDR3 sequence is CASRTQVLGLNQPQHF. CDR3 bases: TGTGCCAGTAGAACGCAGGTCCTGGGGCTTAATCAGCCCCAGCATTTT.

This chain's CDR3 is CATSDTDDGYTF. As DNA, the CDR3 is TGTGCCACCAGTGACACGGACGATGGCTACACCTTC. The chain carries TRBV24-1 and TRBJ1-2; D is unresolved. The V gene lost 4 bases and the J gene lost 6 bases, with 8 bases spanning the gap. Germline values: CDR1 KGHDR, CDR2 SFDVKD. CDR3 length: 12 amino acids.

This clonotype was seen repeatedly, ten times or more. This chain joins TRBV9 and TRBJ2-1, with D possibly being TRBD2 (6 bases). Germline assignment: CDR1 SGDLS and CDR2 YYNGEE. V lost 3 bases, J lost 8 bases, and 18 bases lay in between. The CDR3 loop spans 15 amino acids. This CDR3 is CASSAWGTRGDEQFF. DNA for the CDR3: TGTGCCAGCAGCGCCTGGGGGACGCGGGGCGATGAGCAGTTCTTC. The whole variable domain, remainder taken from reference TRBV9 and TRBJ2-1, is DSGVTQTPKHLITATGQRVTLRCSPRSGDLSVYWYQQSLDQGLQFLIQYYNGEERAKGNILERFSAQQFPDLHSELNLSSLELGDSALYFCASSAWGTRGDEQFFGPGTRLTVL.

The gene calls are TRBV5-1 and TRBJ2-2, with no clear D. Trimming removed 5 bases at V and 6 bases at J, with 8 bases between. CDR3 length equals 12 residues. CDR1 is SGHRS, CDR2 YFSETQ, per germline. CDR3 sequence (DNA): TGCGCCAGCAGACCCACGTCCGGGGAGCTGTTTTTT. As protein: CASRPTSGELFF.

V is TRBV24-1 and J is TRBJ2-3, with TRBD2 as a possible D gene (6 bases). The CDR3 spans 17 residues. V gave up 3 bases and J gave up 2 bases, with 17 bases separating them. The germline V gene has CDR1 KGHDR and CDR2 SFDVKD. This CDR3 is CATSDRPGLDITDTQYF. The CDR3 region has the DNA TGTGCCACCAGTGATCGCCCGGGACTGGATATCACAGATACGCAGTATTTT.

The rearrangement links TRBV6-7 to TRBJ2-5; tentative D call: TRBD1 (6 bases). TRBV6-7 is annotated as an ORF whose role is uncertain. The CDR3 extends over 14 amino acids. V lost 2 bases and J lost 1, with 8 bases in between. CDR3 DNA sequence: TGTGCCAGCAGTTACGGACAGACCCAAGAGACCCAGTACTTC. This gives the protein CASSYGQTQETQYF.

This chain connects TRBV9 to TRBJ2-7; 8 nucleotides align to TRBD2. The CDR3 is made up of 13 amino acids. The V segment lost 4 bases and the J segment 7 bases; nucleotides outside the gene matches: 7. CDR1 is SGDLS and CDR2 is YYNGEE in the germline V gene. The CDR3 coding sequence is TGTGCCAGCAGCCCCCGGATAGCGGGAGAGCAGTACTTC. It yields the protein CASSPRIAGEQYF.

This chain joins TRBV28 and TRBJ1-3; no clear D gene. The CDR3 is 11 residues long. The germline CDR1 and CDR2 sequences are MDHEN and SYDVKM. V was cut by 6 bases and J by 5 bases, with 5 bases left in between. The CDR3 nucleotides are TGTGCCAGCAGGACGAGAAACACCATATATTTT. Its translation is CASRTRNTIYF.

The CDR3, as DNA: TGTGCCACCAGGGGAGCCAAAAACATTCAGTACTTC. As protein: CATRGAKNIQYF. This rearrangement joins TRBV6-2 or TRBV6-3 to TRBJ2-4; D might be TRBD1 (6 bases). In germline, CDR1 is MNHEY, CDR2 SVGEGT. V lost 10 bases and J lost 0, with 7 bases in between. This CDR3 comprises 12 residues.

This chain joins TRBV13 and TRBJ2-3, with TRBD2 matching over 7 bases. The CDR3 covers 15 residues. Germline assignment: CDR1 PRHDT and CDR2 FYEKMQ (reference sequence). Trimming cost V 5 bases and J 1 base; bases outside gene matches: 6. The CDR3 nucleotides read TGTGCCAGCAGCCCACTAGCGCGGGGCACAGATACGCAGTATTTT. It translates to CASSPLARGTDTQYF.

The genes are TRBV29-1 and TRBJ1-4; D gene uncertain. Between the trimmed V and J ends, which lost 0 bases and 0 bases, there was a span of 11 bases. The CDR3 is 16 amino acids. Germline lookup yields CDR1 SQVTM and CDR2 ANQGSEA. The CDR3 bases are TGCAGCGTTGAAGATTCGCAGTCTGCAACTAATGAAAAACTGTTTTTT. It is translated as CSVEDSQSATNEKLFF.

Here the CDR3 DNA reads TGCAGCGTTGGTTGGGAGGAGCAGTTCTTC. Its protein is CSVGWEEQFF. The genes are TRBV29-1 and TRBJ2-1, with TRBD2 as a possible D gene (5 bases). The CDR3 is 10 amino acids. The germline gives CDR1 SQVTM, CDR2 ANQGSEA. V was trimmed by 4 bases and J by 10 bases, leaving 8 bases between them.

The rearrangement uses TRBV7-9 and TRBJ2-6, with D possibly matching TRBD2 (5 bases). The CDR3 extends over 16 amino acids. Deletions cut 0 bases from V and 4 bases from J, with 10 bases between. The germline V gene has CDR1 SEHNR and CDR2 FQNEAQ (reference sequence). The CDR3 nucleotides are TGTGCCAGCAGCTTAGCATGGGGAGACGGGGCCAACGTCCTGACTTTC. Translated: CASSLAWGDGANVLTF.

This clonotype was recorded many times. The V call is TRBV27, the J call TRBJ2-1; 8 nucleotides agree with TRBD2. Germline values: CDR1 MNHEY, CDR2 SMNVEV (reference sequence). Trimming took 6 bases from V and 2 from J; bases not matched to a gene: 9. CDR3 length: 16 amino acids. CDR3 loop: CASRGRAGGPYNEQFF. The DNA for the CDR3 is TGTGCCAGCAGGGGGAGGGCGGGAGGCCCCTACAATGAGCAGTTCTTC.

This clonotype was counted many times. The rearrangement joins TRBV6-2 or TRBV6-3 to TRBJ2-7; 11 bases are a match to TRBD1. With V trimmed by 6 bases and J by 2 bases, 15 bases remained unmatched. CDR3 size: 18 residues. CDR1 is MNHEY and CDR2 is SVGEGT in the germline V gene. The CDR3: CASSETTGTGGSPYEQYF. The CDR3 bases are TGTGCCAGCAGCGAAACCACCGGGACAGGGGGGAGCCCCTACGAGCAGTACTTC.

This clonotype was detected only a few times. V and J are TRBV20-1 and TRBJ2-5; D may match TRBD1 or TRBD2 (5 bases each). CDR1 is DFQATT and CDR2 is SNEGSKA in the germline V gene (reference sequence). This CDR3 has 13 amino acids. The germline V and J ends were trimmed by 6 bases and 4 bases, with 15 bases remaining between them. In DNA, the CDR3 is TGCAGTGCCCCCCGTGGGGCGGGAGAGACCCAGTACTTC. It is translated as CSAPRGAGETQYF.

The gene calls are TRBV20-1 and TRBJ1-4; 8 bases are a match to TRBD1. The CDR3 extends over 16 amino acids. From germline, CDR1 is DFQATT and CDR2 SNEGSKA (reference sequence). The J segment lost 15 bases and the V segment lost 5 bases, leaving 23 bases of the junction unmatched. CDR3 bases: TGCAGTGCTCCACCTATACCGGGACAGGTTTCGGTCGGGTTGTTTTTT. Translating gives CSAPPIPGQVSVGLFF.

This sequence joins TRBV6-1 and TRBJ1-6, with unresolved D. Trimming took off 10 bases at V and 1 base at J, with 11 bases between the two ends. The CDR3 length is 14 residues. Germline V gene sequence: CDR1 MNHNS, CDR2 SASEGT. In nucleotides, the CDR3 is TGTGCCAATAGAGGCGGATCCTATAATTCACCCCTCCACTTT. It is translated as CANRGGSYNSPLHF.